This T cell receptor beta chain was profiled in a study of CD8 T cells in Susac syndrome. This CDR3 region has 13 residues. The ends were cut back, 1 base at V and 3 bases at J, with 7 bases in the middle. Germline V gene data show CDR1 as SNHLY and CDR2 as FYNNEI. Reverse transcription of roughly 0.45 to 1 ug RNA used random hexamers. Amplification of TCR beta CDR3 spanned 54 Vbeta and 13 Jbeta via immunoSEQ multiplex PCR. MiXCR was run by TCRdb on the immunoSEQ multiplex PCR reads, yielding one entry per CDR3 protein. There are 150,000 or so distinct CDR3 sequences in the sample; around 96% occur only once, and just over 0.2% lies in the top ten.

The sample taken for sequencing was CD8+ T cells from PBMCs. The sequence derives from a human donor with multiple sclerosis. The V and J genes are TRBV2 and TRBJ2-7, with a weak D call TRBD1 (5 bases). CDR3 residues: CASSEVGLYEQYF. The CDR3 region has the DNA TGTGCCAGCAGTGAAGTGGGGCTCTACGAGCAGTACTTC.